Below, 26 T cell receptor beta chains from the same sample are listed, as sequenced in a study of neurological immune-mediated disorders. TCRdb analysed the 5' RACE reads with MiXCR anew, one entry per CDR3 protein. This sample has 50,000 or so distinct CDR3 sequences, with roughly 15% found just once. The sequenced material came from PBMCs. The receptors stem from a man aged 55 to 70 in good health.

There are many counts of this clonotype. J is TRBJ2-7 and V is TRBV7-2; D gene ambiguous. V was trimmed by 5 bases and J by 2 bases, leaving 7 bases between them. Germline CDR1 is SGHTA and CDR2 is FQGNSA. This CDR3 has 12 amino acids. CDR3 in DNA: TGTGCCAGCAGCCTTGATACCTACGAGCAGTACTTC. The encoded protein is CASSLDTYEQYF.

In this sample, this clonotype turned up many times. The V call is TRBV15, the J call TRBJ2-7; possible D gene TRBD1, 5 bases. CDR1 and CDR2 (germline): LNHNV, YYDKDF (reference sequence). V dropped 1 base and J dropped 5 bases, with 27 bases sitting between them. CDR3 length: 19 residues. Written as DNA, the CDR3 is TGTGCCACCAGCAGAGTTCCGCCGCTGATCAGGGTCGGCTGGAACGAGCAGTACTTC. Protein product: CATSRVPPLIRVGWNEQYF.

The V gene is TRBV7-9, the J gene TRBJ2-5, with D perhaps TRBD1 (5 bases). Trimming removed 6 bases from V and 2 bases from J, with 10 bases in between. The CDR3 totals 13 residues. CDR1 and CDR2 from the germline V gene are SEHNR and FQNEAQ (reference sequence). The CDR3 sequence: CASSGADQETQYF. In DNA form, the CDR3 reads TGTGCCAGCAGTGGGGCCGATCAAGAGACCCAGTACTTC.

There are many counts of this clonotype. This chain links TRBV12-3 or TRBV12-4 with TRBJ1-5; 11 positions match TRBD1. The CDR3 loop spans 17 amino acids. V shed 5 bases and J 6 bases; nucleotides not matched to a gene: 12. The CDR3 DNA is TGTGCCAGCAGTCAATCACGCGGGACAGGGGGATCTCAGCCCCAGCATTTT. Protein: CASSQSRGTGGSQPQHF.

This clonotype was counted many times. The rearrangement uses TRBV5-1 and TRBJ2-7; 9 nucleotides line up with TRBD1. V lost 4 bases, J lost 3 bases, and 5 bases stayed unmatched. The germline gives CDR1 SGHRS, CDR2 YFSETQ. CDR3 length: 14 residues. The CDR3 DNA reads TGCGCCAGCAGCCCCGGGACAGGGTTCTACGAGCAGTACTTC. Translated: CASSPGTGFYEQYF.

This clonotype was seen many times. The rearrangement joins TRBV28 to TRBJ1-1, with 7 nucleotides matching TRBD1. Germline lookup yields CDR1 MDHEN and CDR2 SYDVKM. CDR3 length: 15 amino acids. V shed 4 bases and J 1 base; nucleotides not matched to a gene: 6. The CDR3 reads CASSSPWTGNTEAFF. CDR3 nucleotide sequence: TGTGCCAGCAGTTCACCCTGGACAGGGAACACTGAAGCTTTCTTT.

This clonotype was counted at least ten times. The chain joins TRBV18 to TRBJ1-2; tentatively, D is TRBD1 (5 bases). Trimming stripped 8 bases from V and 4 bases from J, with 17 bases between. This CDR3 spans 14 amino acids. Germline assignment: CDR1 KGHSH and CDR2 LQKENI. The CDR3 nucleotides read TGTGCCAGCCGTGACAGTCCCCGTGGCTATGGCTACACCTTC. Amino acids: CASRDSPRGYGYTF.

This clonotype was observed at least ten times. The chain employs TRBV9 and TRBJ1-6; D gene unclear. CDR3 length: 15 amino acids. Germline V gene lookup returns CDR1 SGDLS and CDR2 YYNGEE. Between the trimmed V and J ends, which lost 0 bases and 5 bases, there was a span of 9 bases. CDR3 residues: CASSVDTANNSPLHF. DNA for the CDR3: TGTGCCAGCAGCGTAGATACGGCCAATAATTCACCCCTCCACTTT.

This clonotype was recorded at least ten times. V gene TRBV4-1 combines with J gene TRBJ2-3; a possible D gene is TRBD2 (6 bases). This CDR3 is 15 amino acids long. Germline V gene data show CDR1 as MGHRA and CDR2 as YSYEKL. V gave up 2 bases and J gave up 0 bases, with 9 bases separating them. The CDR3 loop is CASSQPGLSTDTQYF. The CDR3 DNA reads as TGCGCCAGCAGCCAACCGGGACTCAGCACAGATACGCAGTATTTT.

This clonotype was seen ten or more times. The chain employs TRBV7-9 and TRBJ2-6; no clear D. V lost 1 base, J lost 4 bases, and 8 bases lay in between. This CDR3 has 15 amino acids. CDR1 is SEHNR and CDR2 is FQNEAQ in the germline V gene (reference sequence). Here the CDR3 reads CASSLGQRGANVLTF. Written as DNA, the CDR3 is TGTGCCAGCAGCTTAGGCCAGAGAGGGGCCAACGTCCTGACTTTC.

This clonotype was detected many times. The chain employs TRBV29-1 and TRBJ2-6; D perhaps matches TRBD2 (5 bases). Trimming pared 7 bases from V and 4 bases from J, leaving 11 bases between. Germline values: CDR1 SQVTM, CDR2 ANQGSEA. The CDR3 has 13 residues. As DNA, the CDR3 is TGCAGCGCCCAGGAGGACGGGGCCAACGTCCTGACTTTC. Translating gives CSAQEDGANVLTF.

This clonotype appeared many times. This rearrangement joins TRBV6-5 to TRBJ1-1, with 9 bases identical to TRBD1. Germline values: CDR1 MNHEY, CDR2 SVGAGI. V dropped 5 bases and J dropped 6; count of bases not matched to a gene: 4. The CDR3 extends over 13 amino acids. CDR3 nucleotides: TGTGCCAGCAGTCGGACAGGGGCAGCTGAAGCTTTCTTT. Its translation: CASSRTGAAEAFF.

In its sample, this clonotype was seen many times. This chain joins TRBV7-2 and TRBJ2-7; 8 bases match TRBD2. Germline-derived CDR1 and CDR2 are SGHTA and FQGNSA. The CDR3 is 15 residues long. Losses at the gene ends were 3 bases for V and 3 bases for J; bases not matched to a gene: 7. CDR3 nucleotide sequence: TGTGCCAGCAGCTTTTCTTCCGGGAGGGACTACGAGCAGTACTTC. Translation: CASSFSSGRDYEQYF.

This clonotype was detected many times. The rearrangement joins TRBV7-8 to TRBJ2-7; 7 bases align to TRBD2. This CDR3 is built from 17 residues. Germline V gene lookup returns CDR1 SGHVS and CDR2 FQNEAQ. V lost 3 bases and J lost 5; bases outside the gene matches: 16. CDR3 in amino acids: CASSLTGSSGTGNEQYF. Written as DNA, the CDR3 is TGTGCCAGCAGCTTGACCGGGAGCAGCGGGACTGGAAACGAGCAGTACTTC.

On this clonotype: The junction departs from the called germline gene at one end, perhaps through a read error. CDR3 sequence reads: CVSSLAGTPGFYEQYF. In DNA, the CDR3 is TGTGTCAGCAGCCTAGCCGGGACTCCCGGCTTTTACGAGCAGTACTTC. The rearrangement joins TRBV7-9 to TRBJ2-7, with D possibly TRBD2 on 6 matching bases. Germline CDR1 is SEHNR and CDR2 is FQNEAQ (reference sequence). The CDR3 loop spans 16 amino acids.

The sample holds many counts of this clonotype. The V gene is TRBV20-1, the J gene TRBJ1-4; 8 bases fit TRBD1. Germline V CDR1 and CDR2: DFQATT, SNEGSKA (reference sequence). J was trimmed by 8 bases and V by 6 bases; bases with no gene match: 11. This CDR3 has 14 residues. The CDR3 DNA sequence: TGCAGTGCCCAAGGACAGGGCGGGTACGAAAAACTGTTTTTT. Translating it yields CSAQGQGGYEKLFF.

V gene TRBV12-3 or TRBV12-4 combines with J gene TRBJ2-1, with D perhaps TRBD2 (6 bases). The CDR3 is made up of 15 amino acids. Trimming cost V 2 bases and J 4 bases, with 12 bases left between them. CDR3 region: CASSLFGGAYNEQFF. In nucleotides, the CDR3 is TGTGCCAGCAGTTTATTCGGGGGAGCTTACAATGAGCAGTTCTTC.

This clonotype was counted at least ten times. The chain combines TRBV28 with TRBJ2-5; maybe TRBD2 (7 bases). The CDR3 covers 19 residues. The V and J ends lost 2 bases and 2 bases respectively, with 24 bases between them. CDR1 and CDR2 from the germline V gene are MDHEN and SYDVKM. The CDR3 DNA reads TGTGCCAGCAGTTTAGGCCCTCGGGGGGCTAGCGGAAGACAAGAGACCCAGTACTTC. Protein: CASSLGPRGASGRQETQYF.

This clonotype was recorded many times. The chain has TRBV12-3 or TRBV12-4 and TRBJ2-1; no reliable D call. Trimming removed 3 bases at V and 6 bases at J, with 6 bases between. The CDR3 is 12 residues long. CDR3 DNA sequence: TGTGCCAGCAGTTTGCTAAGCAATGAGCAGTTCTTC. As protein: CASSLLSNEQFF.

This clonotype was found many times. The chain joins TRBV14 to TRBJ2-1; the D gene is possibly TRBD2 (6 bases). CDR1 and CDR2 from the germline V gene are SGHDN and FVKESK. V was pared by 1 base and J by 5 bases, with 15 bases between. The CDR3 is 16 amino acids. The CDR3 protein is CASSQGAGRVNNEQFF. For the CDR3, the DNA is TGTGCCAGCAGCCAAGGGGCCGGGAGAGTAAACAATGAGCAGTTCTTC.

This clonotype was seen a handful of times. The rearrangement links TRBV6-2 or TRBV6-3 to TRBJ2-2; D uncertain. Germline CDR1 is MNHEY and CDR2 is SVGEGT. This CDR3 is 15 amino acids long. V dropped 6 bases and J dropped 2 bases, with 13 bases sitting between them. DNA of the CDR3: TGTGCCAGCAGAACCCTCGCGGTAAACACCGGGGAGCTGTTTTTT. It yields the protein CASRTLAVNTGELFF.

This clonotype was detected many times. This chain uses TRBV9 with TRBJ1-4, with D uncertain. This CDR3 is built from 14 residues. Trimming left V 0 bases short and J 5 bases short, with 8 bases between. Germline assignment: CDR1 SGDLS and CDR2 YYNGEE. The CDR3 sequence is CASSVDGVNEKLFF. CDR3 coding DNA: TGTGCCAGCAGCGTAGATGGAGTAAATGAAAAACTGTTTTTT.

The V call is TRBV6-5, the J call TRBJ2-2; D call uncertain. Per the germline V gene, CDR1 is MNHEY and CDR2 is SVGAGI. This CDR3 has 12 residues. Between the trimmed V and J ends, which lost 6 bases and 3 bases, there was a span of 5 bases. In nucleotides, the CDR3 is TGTGCCAGCAGGGTTGACACCGGGGAGCTGTTTTTT. Translating it yields CASRVDTGELFF.

V is TRBV19 and J is TRBJ1-5; no definite D call. The V end lost 6 bases, the J end lost 2 bases, and 11 bases lay between the germline ends. This CDR3 is built from 14 residues. CDR1 and CDR2 from the germline V gene are LNHDA and SQIVND (reference sequence). The DNA of the CDR3 is TGTGCCAGTAGCGGGTCCTGCGGCAATCAGCCCCAGCATTTT. Translated: CASSGSCGNQPQHF.

This clonotype occurred many times. V and J are TRBV7-8 and TRBJ2-5; D remains unclear. The V end lost 5 bases, the J end lost 5 bases, and 9 bases lay between the germline ends. The germline CDR1 and CDR2 sequences are SGHVS and FQNEAQ. This CDR3 comprises 12 residues. The CDR3 is CASSRERETQYF. CDR3 in DNA: TGTGCCAGCAGCCGCGAGAGGGAGACCCAGTACTTC.

Ten or more counts support this clonotype. V usage is TRBV20-1 and J usage is TRBJ2-7, with 8 positions matching TRBD2. Trimming removed 5 bases from V and 2 bases from J; junction bases left unmatched: 5. The CDR3 extends over 13 amino acids. In germline, CDR1 is DFQATT, CDR2 SNEGSKA (reference sequence). This CDR3 is CSASAGVTYEQYF. The CDR3 DNA sequence: TGCAGTGCTTCAGCGGGAGTCACCTACGAGCAGTACTTC.